Sequencing of this T cell receptor beta chain was carried out in a study of molecular identifiers for immune sequencing clone quantification. This clonotype was observed a few times. A CD8+CD4-CCR7+CD45RA+ phenotype served as the sorting definition for naive CD8 T cells. Bulk libraries came from a prior protocol with listed TCR primers. TCRdb itself ran the PCR reads through MiXCR, one entry per CDR3 protein. The data show some 680,000 distinct CDR3 sequences, with roughly 27% seen just once and roughly 0.83% held by the top ten. This TCR was recovered from a human donor in good health. Some libraries in this study had Jurkat cell RNA spiked in. Material for sequencing was naive CD8+ T cells from blood, with Jurkat cell RNA spiked in. Subset denoted: FACS-sorted CD8+CD4-CCR7+CD45RA+ naive T cells.

The CDR3 spells CASSIGPGGGSPLHF. CDR3 coding DNA: TGTGCCAGTAGTATAGGGCCAGGCGGGGGATCACCCCTCCACTTT. The rearrangement uses TRBV19 and TRBJ1-6; possibly TRBD1 for D (5 bases). The CDR3 has 15 amino acids. CDR1 LNHDA and CDR2 SQIVND come from the germline V gene (reference sequence). The germline V and J ends were trimmed by 1 base and 10 bases, with 14 bases remaining between them.